These 26 T cell receptor beta chains were all obtained from the same sample, sequenced in a study of Graves' ophthalmopathy and Graves' hyperthyroidism. Amplification of the TCR beta CDR3 regions used RNA transcripts (as template). HTBI primers served in a first-round RT-PCR, which a second-round multiplex PCR followed. A single record per CDR3 protein comes from TCRdb applying MiXCR to the multiplex PCR reads. This sample carries approximately 410,000 distinct CDR3 sequences, about 16% of them seen once, and the ten largest clones take about 7%. Sample: peripheral blood. The receptors were sampled from a woman under 30 with stable Graves' hyperthyroidism.

In the case of this clonotype: A clone one base away is much larger, so this may be a read error. V is TRBV29-1 and J is TRBJ1-1; D uncertain. The germline V gene has CDR1 SQVTM and CDR2 ANQGSEA. The V end lost 3 bases, the J end lost 5 bases, and 10 bases lay between the germline ends. The CDR3 loop spans 12 amino acids. The DNA for the CDR3 is TGCAGCGTTGATAGGTGGCGGACTGAAGCTTTCTTT. It encodes CSVDRWRTEAFF. The variable domain in full, completed from reference TRBV29-1 and TRBJ1-1, reads SAVISQKPSRDICQRGTSLTIQCQVDSQVTMMFWYRQQPGQSLTLIATANQGSEATYESGFVIDKFPISRPNLTFSTLTVSNMSPEDSSIYLCSVDRWRTEAFFGQGTRLTVV.

This clonotype was recorded many times. The CDR3 region is CASSIVEGWRSNQPQHF. DNA of the CDR3: TGTGCCAGTAGTATAGTAGAAGGGTGGAGGAGCAATCAGCCCCAGCATTTT. The V and J genes are TRBV19 and TRBJ1-5, with D hard to call. The CDR3 extends over 17 amino acids. Germline values: CDR1 LNHDA, CDR2 SQIVND (reference sequence). V was trimmed by 1 base and J by 1 base, leaving 14 bases between them.

This clonotype was seen ten or more times. The V gene is TRBV6-1, the J gene TRBJ1-5; 8 nucleotides match TRBD1. The CDR3 covers 15 residues. The junction had 10 bases not matched to a gene; V was cut back by 10 bases and J by 2 bases. The germline V gene encodes CDR1 MNHNS and CDR2 SASEGT. The CDR3: CATDIDRGGNQPQHF. The DNA for the CDR3 is TGTGCCACTGACATCGACAGGGGTGGCAATCAGCCCCAGCATTTT.

This clonotype was counted ten times or more. The chain uses TRBV19 and TRBJ1-5; 7 positions match TRBD1. The CDR3 sequence is 14 residues long. V gave up 7 bases and J gave up 6 bases; unmatched junction bases: 9. CDR1 and CDR2 from the germline V gene are LNHDA and SQIVND (reference sequence). CDR3 sequence: CASTIRGGSQPQHF. The CDR3 nucleotides read TGTGCCAGTACAATCAGGGGGGGAAGTCAGCCCCAGCATTTT.

Ten or more counts support this clonotype. This rearrangement joins TRBV7-8 to TRBJ2-7; 9 bases are a match to TRBD2. The CDR3 length is 14 residues. With V trimmed by 5 bases and J by 1 base, 3 bases remained unmatched. CDR1 is SGHVS and CDR2 is FQNEAQ in the germline V gene. CDR3 bases: TGTGCCAGCAGCAAGACTAGCGGATCCTACGAGCAGTACTTC. Its protein product is CASSKTSGSYEQYF.

This clonotype was counted ten times or more. This sequence joins TRBV2 and TRBJ2-7, with D unclear. The CDR3 consists of 13 residues. Trimming shortened V by 8 bases and J by 5 bases, and 16 bases separated the two germline ends. CDR1 is SNHLY, CDR2 FYNNEI, per germline. The CDR3 protein is CASGSLWAHEQYF. The CDR3 region has the DNA TGTGCCAGCGGCTCTTTATGGGCCCACGAGCAGTACTTC.

This clonotype was counted many times. The rearrangement joins TRBV6-2 or TRBV6-3 to TRBJ1-1; no definite D call. Trimming shortened V by 6 bases and J by 0 bases, and 11 bases separated the two germline ends. This CDR3 comprises 14 residues. The germline V gene has CDR1 MNHEY and CDR2 SVGEGT. CDR3 sequence (DNA): TGTGCCAGCAGAACCTTGAGGATGAACACTGAAGCTTTCTTT. Amino acids: CASRTLRMNTEAFF.

This clonotype was picked up a small number of times. At one of its ends the junction is not consistent with the germline gene, which may arise from a read error. The rearrangement uses TRBV7-2 and TRBJ1-5; a possible D gene is TRBD1 (6 bases). The CDR3 loop spans 15 amino acids. Germline V gives CDR1 SGHTA, CDR2 FQGNSA. The CDR3 spells CASSLATGINQLQHF. The CDR3 DNA follows: TGTGCCAGCAGCTTAGCCACAGGGATCAATCAGCTCCAGCATTTT.

The chain couples TRBV27 to TRBJ1-5, with 11 bases identical to TRBD1. J gave up 6 bases and V 1 base, and 8 bases lay outside the gene matches. This CDR3 spans 17 amino acids. Per germline, CDR1 MNHEY and CDR2 SMNVEV (reference sequence). The CDR3 bases are TGTGCCAGCAGTTTATTCTGGACAGGGGGCTTTCGTCAGCCCCAGCATTTT. This encodes CASSLFWTGGFRQPQHF.

The gene calls are TRBV29-1 and TRBJ1-1; 8 bases align to TRBD1. Per germline, CDR1 SQVTM and CDR2 ANQGSEA. The CDR3 length is 14 residues. The V segment lost 4 bases and the J segment 0 bases; nucleotides outside the gene matches: 4. CDR3 DNA: TGCAGCGTTGGGGGACAGGCGATGAACACTGAAGCTTTCTTT. Its protein product is CSVGGQAMNTEAFF.

In its sample, this clonotype was seen many times. V is TRBV11-2 and J is TRBJ1-1; no firm D call. The CDR3 is 12 amino acids. The V end was cut by 3 bases, the J end by 8 bases, with 10 bases between. Germline V lookup: CDR1 SGHAT, CDR2 FQNNGV. CDR3 protein: CASSLLTREAFF. CDR3 bases: TGTGCCAGCAGCTTGCTGACAAGGGAAGCTTTCTTT.

The V call is TRBV12-3 or TRBV12-4, the J call TRBJ2-7; 8 bases line up with TRBD1. Trimming removed 6 bases from V and 5 bases from J; junction bases left unmatched: 6. The CDR3 length is 13 residues. The CDR3 coding sequence is TGTGCCAGCAGCTGTGACAGGGGCCACGAGCAGTACTTC. It translates to CASSCDRGHEQYF.

To note about this clonotype: This may be a read error: a much more frequent sequence differs by one nucleotide. CDR3 in DNA: TGTGCCAGCAGCCCCTCTCTCGGGGGGTTGGAAGCTTGCTTT. The encoded protein is CASSPSLGGLEACF. The rearrangement uses TRBV7-3 and TRBJ1-1, with a tentative D call TRBD1 (5 bases). CDR1 is SGHTA and CDR2 is FQGTGA in the germline V gene. The CDR3 loop spans 14 amino acids. Looking up the rest from reference TRBV7-3 and TRBJ1-1 gives the full variable domain: GAGVSQTPSNKVTEKGKYVELRCDPISGHTALYWYRQSLGQGPEFLIYFQGTGAADDSGLPNDRFFAVRPEGSVSTLKIQRTERGDSAVYLCASSPSLGGLEACFGQGTRLTVV.

This clonotype was detected ten times or more. The chain uses TRBV11-2 and TRBJ2-7, with 7 nucleotides matching TRBD2. Per the germline V gene, CDR1 is SGHAT and CDR2 is FQNNGV. The CDR3 is made up of 15 amino acids. V was clipped by 1 base and J by 5 bases; unmatched bases: 8. Written as DNA, the CDR3 is TGTGCCAGCAGCTTAGGGACCGGGACTAAACACGAGCAGTACTTC. As protein: CASSLGTGTKHEQYF.

The chain couples TRBV6-1 to TRBJ2-5, with TRBD2 matching over 8 bases. V was clipped by 6 bases and J by 5 bases; unmatched bases: 5. This CDR3 region has 13 residues. The V gene's germline CDR1 is MNHNS and CDR2 SASEGT. The CDR3 reads CASRAGGGETQYF. For the CDR3, the DNA is TGTGCCAGCAGGGCGGGAGGAGGGGAGACCCAGTACTTC.

In this sample, this clonotype turned up many times. CDR3 coding DNA: TGTGCCAGCAGTGAATTGGTCTTGAACACTGAAGCTTTCTTT. Its protein product is CASSELVLNTEAFF. The rearrangement joins TRBV2 to TRBJ1-1; no clear D. From germline, CDR1 is SNHLY and CDR2 FYNNEI. V dropped 2 bases and J dropped 0 bases, with 7 bases sitting between them. CDR3 length: 14 amino acids.

This clonotype was picked up many times. This chain's CDR3 is CASSVNRVENYGYTF. CDR3 nucleotides: TGTGCCAGTAGTGTTAACAGGGTTGAAAACTATGGCTACACCTTC. The J gene is TRBJ1-2, the V gene TRBV19; D possibly corresponds to TRBD1 (6 bases). CDR1 is LNHDA, CDR2 SQIVND, per germline (reference sequence). The V end lost 5 bases, the J end lost 2 bases, and 15 bases lay between the germline ends. The CDR3 sequence is 15 residues long. The whole variable domain, remainder taken from reference TRBV19 and TRBJ1-2, is DGGITQSPKYLFRKEGQNVTLSCEQNLNHDAMYWYRQDPGQGLRLIYYSQIVNDFQKGDIAEGYSVSREKKESFPLTVTSAQKNPTAFYLCASSVNRVENYGYTFGSGTRLTVV.

V and J are TRBV6-1 and TRBJ1-3; D gene unclear. The CDR3 loop spans 15 amino acids. Trimming pared 2 bases from V and 4 bases from J, leaving 12 bases between. CDR1 MNHNS and CDR2 SASEGT come from the germline V gene. CDR3 region: CASSEREAAGNTIYF. CDR3 nucleotides: TGTGCCAGCAGTGAAAGGGAGGCAGCCGGAAACACCATATATTTT.

This chain links TRBV13 with TRBJ2-7; D might be TRBD1 or TRBD2, each matching 6 bases. Germline V gene data show CDR1 as PRHDT and CDR2 as FYEKMQ (reference sequence). This CDR3 comprises 14 residues. The germline V and J ends were trimmed by 5 bases and 0 bases, with 11 bases remaining between them. The CDR3 spells CASSTRDTSYEQYF. The CDR3 coding sequence is TGTGCCAGCAGCACGCGGGACACCTCCTACGAGCAGTACTTC.

Points on this clonotype: A much more abundant neighbour one base away suggests this may be a read error. This rearrangement joins TRBV6-2 or TRBV6-3 to TRBJ1-6, with D uncertain. CDR3 length: 14 residues. Germline V lookup: CDR1 MNHEY, CDR2 SVGEGT. CDR3 DNA: TGTGCCAGCAGTTACCTGACGTTAGATTCACACCTCCACTTT. This encodes CASSYLTLDSHLHF.

This clonotype was found a few times. The chain employs TRBV19 and TRBJ1-5, with 7 positions matching TRBD1. Trimming cost V 0 bases and J 4 bases; bases outside gene matches: 6. Germline V lookup: CDR1 LNHDA, CDR2 SQIVND (reference sequence). The CDR3 extends over 16 amino acids. The DNA of the CDR3 is TGTGCCAGTAGTATAGATCTCGGGACAGATAATCAGCCCCAGCATTTT. This gives the protein CASSIDLGTDNQPQHF.

This clonotype has ten or more counts. The CDR3 sequence: CASSRKVERYSNQPQHF. DNA of the CDR3: TGTGCCAGCAGCCGAAAGGTTGAACGGTATAGCAATCAGCCCCAGCATTTT. The chain joins TRBV12-3 or TRBV12-4 to TRBJ1-5; D call uncertain. This CDR3 is 17 amino acids long. V was trimmed by 6 bases and J by 0 bases, leaving 18 bases between them.

This clonotype showed up many times. V and J are TRBV6-2 or TRBV6-3 and TRBJ2-5, with TRBD2 matching over 9 bases. The CDR3 runs 14 residues. Germline lookup yields CDR1 MNHEY and CDR2 SVGEGT. The V and J ends lost 11 bases and 7 bases, in that order; junction bases with no gene match: 14. The CDR3 protein is CAGRGTSTGSTQYF. DNA for the CDR3: TGTGCCGGTCGCGGGACTAGCACAGGGTCGACCCAGTACTTC.

This clonotype was recorded many times. The V and J genes are TRBV20-1 and TRBJ2-5; D remains unclear. CDR3 length equals 11 residues. Germline CDR1 is DFQATT and CDR2 is SNEGSKA (reference sequence). The V end lost 6 bases, the J end lost 4 bases, and 9 bases lay between the germline ends. CDR3 DNA sequence: TGCAGTGCCGGAGTTCTAGAGACCCAGTACTTC. Translated: CSAGVLETQYF.

This clonotype was seen a few times. The chain links TRBV6-1 to TRBJ1-1; 9 bases are shared with TRBD1. Germline values: CDR1 MNHNS, CDR2 SASEGT. This CDR3 region has 15 residues. V was pared by 5 bases and J by 7 bases, with 11 bases of the junction left unmatched. CDR3 bases: TGTGCCAGCAGTATATCCACAGGGGGCGCAGGTGAAGCTTTCTTT. Amino acids: CASSISTGGAGEAFF.

This clonotype was detected ten times or more. J is TRBJ1-5 and V is TRBV12-3 or TRBV12-4; a weak D match, TRBD1 (5 bases). V gave up 6 bases and J gave up 6 bases, with 18 bases separating them. This CDR3 is 15 amino acids long. The CDR3 DNA is TGTGCCAGCAGGGGAGTGGGGCAGGGTGGTCAGCCCCAGCATTTT. This codes for CASRGVGQGGQPQHF.